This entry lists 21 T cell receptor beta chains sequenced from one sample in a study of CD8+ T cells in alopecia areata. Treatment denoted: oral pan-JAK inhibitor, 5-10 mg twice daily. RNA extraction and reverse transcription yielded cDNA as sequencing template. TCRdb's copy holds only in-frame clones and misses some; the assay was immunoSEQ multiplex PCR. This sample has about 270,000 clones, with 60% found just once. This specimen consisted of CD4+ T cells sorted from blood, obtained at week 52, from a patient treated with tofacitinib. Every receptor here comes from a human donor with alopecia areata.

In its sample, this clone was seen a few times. Here the CDR3 DNA reads TGTGCCAGCAGTTTAGCAGGGCCCCACACTGAAGCTTTCTTT. This translates into CASSLAGPHTEAFF. V usage is TRBV27 and J usage is TRBJ1-1; tentative D call: TRBD1 (5 bases). This CDR3 is built from 14 residues. Germline V lookup: CDR1 MNHEY, CDR2 SMNVEV (reference sequence). V lost 2 bases, J lost 3 bases, and 10 bases lay in between.

The CDR3 loop is CASSPVGREDYEQYF. The CDR3 nucleotides are TGTGCCAGCAGCCCTGTAGGGCGCGAGGACTACGAGCAGTACTTC. The chain couples TRBV5-6 to TRBJ2-7; no reliable D call. The germline V and J ends were trimmed by 4 bases and 3 bases, with 17 bases remaining between them. The V gene's germline CDR1 is SGHDT and CDR2 YYEEEE. CDR3 length: 15 amino acids.

The DNA for the CDR3 is TGCAGCGTTGTAAGGGACAGGGGAAAAGATACGCAGTATTTT. Protein sequence: CSVVRDRGKDTQYF. The rearrangement uses TRBV29-1 and TRBJ2-3; TRBD1 matches at 10 bases. V gave up 4 bases and J gave up 5 bases; unmatched junction bases: 6. CDR3 size: 14 residues. The germline gives CDR1 SQVTM, CDR2 ANQGSEA.

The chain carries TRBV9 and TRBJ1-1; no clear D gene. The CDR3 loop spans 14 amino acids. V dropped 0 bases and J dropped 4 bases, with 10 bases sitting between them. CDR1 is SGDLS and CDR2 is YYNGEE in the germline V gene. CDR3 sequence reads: CASSVAPRFTEAFF. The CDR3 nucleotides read TGTGCCAGCAGCGTAGCGCCCCGGTTCACTGAAGCTTTCTTT.

In DNA form, the CDR3 reads TGTGCCACCAGGTCGAAAATGAACACTGAAGCTTTCTTT. Its protein product is CATRSKMNTEAFF. The chain employs TRBV15 and TRBJ1-1, with D uncertain. Trimming cost V 6 bases and J 0 bases, with 8 bases left between them. CDR3 length equals 13 residues. Germline values: CDR1 LNHNV, CDR2 YYDKDF (reference sequence).

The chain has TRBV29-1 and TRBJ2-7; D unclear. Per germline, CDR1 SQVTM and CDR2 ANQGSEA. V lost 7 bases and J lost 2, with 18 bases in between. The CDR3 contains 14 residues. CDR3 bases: TGCAGCGCCAAAGTCCAGTGGGATGCCTACGAGCAGTACTTC. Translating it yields CSAKVQWDAYEQYF.

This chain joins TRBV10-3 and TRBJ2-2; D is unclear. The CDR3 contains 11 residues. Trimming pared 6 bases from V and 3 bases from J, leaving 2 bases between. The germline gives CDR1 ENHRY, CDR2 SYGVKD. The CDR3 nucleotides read TGTGCCATCAGGGACACCGGGGAGCTGTTTTTT. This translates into CAIRDTGELFF.

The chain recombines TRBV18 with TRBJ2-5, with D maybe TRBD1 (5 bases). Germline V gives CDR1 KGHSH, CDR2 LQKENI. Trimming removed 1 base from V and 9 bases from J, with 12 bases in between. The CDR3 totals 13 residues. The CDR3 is CASSPRRQGAQYF. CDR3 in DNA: TGTGCCAGCTCACCACGTCGGCAAGGGGCCCAGTACTTC.

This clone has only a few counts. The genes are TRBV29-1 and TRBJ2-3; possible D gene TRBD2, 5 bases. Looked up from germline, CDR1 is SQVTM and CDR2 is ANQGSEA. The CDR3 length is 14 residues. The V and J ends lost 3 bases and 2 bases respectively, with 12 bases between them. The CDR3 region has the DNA TGCAGCGTTGAGGGTGCGGGTGCCACAGATACGCAGTATTTT. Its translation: CSVEGAGATDTQYF.

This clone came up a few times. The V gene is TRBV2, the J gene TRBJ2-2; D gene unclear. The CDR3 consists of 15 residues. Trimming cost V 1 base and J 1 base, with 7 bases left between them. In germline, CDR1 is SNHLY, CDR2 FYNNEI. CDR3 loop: CASSEESGNTGELFF. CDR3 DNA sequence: TGTGCCAGCAGTGAAGAGTCGGGGAACACCGGGGAGCTGTTTTTT. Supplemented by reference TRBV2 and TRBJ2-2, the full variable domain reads EPEVTQTPSHQVTQMGQEVILRCVPISNHLYFYWYRQILGQKVEFLVSFYNNEISEKSEIFDDQFSVERPDGSNFTLKIRSTKLEDSAMYFCASSEESGNTGELFFGEGSRLTVL.

The CDR3: CAWSWGQPNTGELFF. The CDR3 DNA is TGTGCCTGGTCTTGGGGACAGCCTAACACCGGGGAGCTGTTTTTT. The gene calls are TRBV30 and TRBJ2-2; 7 nucleotides agree with TRBD1. Germline V CDR1 and CDR2: GTSNPN, SVGIG (reference sequence). J was trimmed by 2 bases and V by 5 bases; bases with no gene match: 8. The CDR3 runs 15 residues.

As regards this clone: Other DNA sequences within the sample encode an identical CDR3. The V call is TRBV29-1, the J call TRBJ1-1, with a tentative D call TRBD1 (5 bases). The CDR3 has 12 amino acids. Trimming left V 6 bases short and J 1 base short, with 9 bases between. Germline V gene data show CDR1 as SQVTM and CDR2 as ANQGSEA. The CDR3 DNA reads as TGCAGCGTGGGACGGGAGAACACTGAAGCTTTCTTT. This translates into CSVGRENTEAFF.

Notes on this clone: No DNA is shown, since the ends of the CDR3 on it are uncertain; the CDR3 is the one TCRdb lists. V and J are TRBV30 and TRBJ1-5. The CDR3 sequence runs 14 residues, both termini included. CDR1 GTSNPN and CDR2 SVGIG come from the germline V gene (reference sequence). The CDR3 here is CAWSLSSSGQPQHF.

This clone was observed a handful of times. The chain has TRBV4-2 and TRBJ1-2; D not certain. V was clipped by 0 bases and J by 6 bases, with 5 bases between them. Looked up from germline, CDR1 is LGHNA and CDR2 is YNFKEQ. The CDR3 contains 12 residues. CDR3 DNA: TGTGCCAGCAGCCAAGATCAGGATGGCTACACCTTC. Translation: CASSQDQDGYTF.

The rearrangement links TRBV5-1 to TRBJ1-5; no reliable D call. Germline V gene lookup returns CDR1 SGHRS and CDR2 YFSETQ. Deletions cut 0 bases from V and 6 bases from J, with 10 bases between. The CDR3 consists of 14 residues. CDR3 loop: CASSLVGGSQPQHF. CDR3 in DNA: TGCGCCAGCAGCTTGGTGGGAGGGAGTCAGCCCCAGCATTTT.

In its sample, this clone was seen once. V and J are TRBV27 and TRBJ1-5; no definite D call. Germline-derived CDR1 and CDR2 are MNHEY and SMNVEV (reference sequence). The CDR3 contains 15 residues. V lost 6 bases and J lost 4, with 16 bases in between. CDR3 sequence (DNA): TGTGCCAGCAGCCTTAGCTGGCAGAGAAATCAGCCCCAGCATTTT. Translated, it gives CASSLSWQRNQPQHF.

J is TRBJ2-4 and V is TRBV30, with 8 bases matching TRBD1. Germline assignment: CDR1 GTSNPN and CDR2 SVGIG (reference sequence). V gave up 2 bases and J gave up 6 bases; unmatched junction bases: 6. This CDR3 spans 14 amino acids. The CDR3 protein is CAWSRTGGLNIQYF. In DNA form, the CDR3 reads TGTGCCTGGAGTCGTACAGGGGGATTAAACATTCAGTACTTC.

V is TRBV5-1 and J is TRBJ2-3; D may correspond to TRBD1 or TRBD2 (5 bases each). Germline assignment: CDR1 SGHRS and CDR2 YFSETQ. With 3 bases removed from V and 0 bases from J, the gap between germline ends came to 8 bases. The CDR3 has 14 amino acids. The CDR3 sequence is CASSWGSSTDTQYF. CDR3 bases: TGCGCCAGCAGCTGGGGGTCTAGCACAGATACGCAGTATTTT.

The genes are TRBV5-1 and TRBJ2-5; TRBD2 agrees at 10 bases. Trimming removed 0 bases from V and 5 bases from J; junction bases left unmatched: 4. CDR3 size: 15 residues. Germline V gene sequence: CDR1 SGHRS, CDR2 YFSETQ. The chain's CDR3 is CASSLGTSGWETQYF. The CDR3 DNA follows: TGCGCCAGCAGCTTGGGGACTAGCGGTTGGGAGACCCAGTACTTC.

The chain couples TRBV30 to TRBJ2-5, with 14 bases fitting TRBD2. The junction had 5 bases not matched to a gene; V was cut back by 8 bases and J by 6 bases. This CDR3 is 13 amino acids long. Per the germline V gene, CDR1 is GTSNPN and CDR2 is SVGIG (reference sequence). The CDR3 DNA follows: TGTGCCGGTAGACTAGCGGGGGGGAAGACCCAGTACTTC. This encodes CAGRLAGGKTQYF.

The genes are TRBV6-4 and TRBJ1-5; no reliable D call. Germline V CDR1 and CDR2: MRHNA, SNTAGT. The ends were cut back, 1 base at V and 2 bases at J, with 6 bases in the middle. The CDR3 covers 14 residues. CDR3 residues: CASSDFLGNQPQHF. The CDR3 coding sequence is TGTGCCAGCAGTGACTTCTTAGGCAATCAGCCCCAGCATTTT.